This T cell receptor (beta chain) is from a study of blood T cell repertoires in COVID-19. Study details: Samples taken during acute and convalescent COVID-19 were collected in the United States, Italy and Spain.

Generated by immunoSEQ multiplex PCR, the TCRdb table keeps only in-frame clones and is missing some. The table lists 61,000 or so clones, about 90% of them singletons, with approximately 18% in the top ten. Germline V CDR1 and CDR2: SGHRS, YFSETQ. V shed 4 bases and J shed 3 bases, with 12 bases lying between them. The CDR3 loop spans 14 amino acids. The sample taken for sequencing was peripheral blood. This receptor was identified in a woman over 75 with active COVID-19. The rearrangement uses TRBV5-1 and TRBJ2-3, with D possibly being TRBD2 (6 bases). The CDR3 sequence is CASSPPGTTDTQYF. DNA of the CDR3: TGCGCCAGCAGCCCTCCCGGGACTACAGATACGCAGTATTTT.